This T cell receptor (beta chain) was documented in a study of shared clonotypes between healthy human individuals. The study's findings and limits: Between a handful of donors, naive CD4 clonotypes were shared at a level of approximately 5%.

Generated by immunoSEQ multiplex PCR, the TCRdb table keeps only in-frame clones and is missing some. The sample has a few million clones; under 97% are singletons. HIV-negative, healthy adults without recent acute infections or vaccinations were the donors. The CDR3 totals 15 residues. CDR1 and CDR2 (germline): SQVTM, ANQGSEA. J lost 10 bases, V lost 3 bases, and 12 bases had no gene match. For this clone: Its antigen is still unknown.

The sequenced sample was naive CD4+ T cells sorted from blood. Subset described: CD45RA+ positively selected. V and J are TRBV29-1 and TRBJ1-1; 12 bases fit TRBD1. This sequence originates from a man in his late teens or twenties in good health. The CDR3 region is CSVEGQGAVGWVAFF. The DNA of the CDR3 is TGCAGCGTTGAGGGACAGGGGGCTGTCGGTTGGGTAGCTTTCTTT.